The 29 T cell receptor beta chains below were found in one sample sequenced in a study of OX40 agonist ivuxolimab in advanced cancers. Only in-frame clones appear in the TCRdb table, and some are missing; sequencing was by immunoSEQ multiplex PCR. The sample gives roughly 50,000 clones, approximately 80% of which show up once; around 4% is in the top ten. The material sequenced was CD4+ or CD8+ T cells sorted from blood, taken in a trial of the OX40 agonist ivuxolimab. The source is an adult with an advanced solid tumor such as melanoma, head and neck, liver or kidney cancer.

V and J are TRBV29-1 and TRBJ2-3, with D possibly being TRBD1 (6 bases). The CDR3 sequence is 13 residues long. V lost 7 bases and J 0 bases, leaving 11 bases between the germline ends. Germline V lookup: CDR1 SQVTM, CDR2 ANQGSEA. This CDR3 is CSARQASTDTQYF. The CDR3 coding sequence is TGCAGCGCTCGACAGGCTAGCACAGATACGCAGTATTTT.

The chain joins TRBV6-1 to TRBJ1-6, with TRBD1 matching over 9 bases. CDR1 is MNHNS and CDR2 is SASEGT in the germline V gene. V was pared by 0 bases and J by 9 bases, with 6 bases of the junction left unmatched. This CDR3 region has 16 residues. CDR3 in amino acids: CASSEAGTGYGSPLHF. Written as DNA, the CDR3 is TGTGCCAGCAGTGAAGCCGGGACAGGGTATGGTTCACCCCTCCACTTT.

The J gene is TRBJ1-2, the V gene TRBV5-6, with D unresolved. CDR1 and CDR2 (germline): SGHDT, YYEEEE. The CDR3 contains 15 residues. Trimming cost V 0 bases and J 8 bases, with 17 bases left between them. CDR3 residues: CASSLAGGSGMGYTF. CDR3 nucleotides: TGTGCCAGCAGCTTGGCCGGAGGGTCCGGTATGGGCTACACCTTC.

This chain connects TRBV7-2 to TRBJ2-2; 7 positions agree with TRBD1. CDR3 size: 15 residues. From germline, CDR1 is SGHTA and CDR2 FQGNSA. Losses at the gene ends were 5 bases for V and 0 bases for J; bases not matched to a gene: 3. CDR3 protein: CASSIGQANTGELFF. The DNA of the CDR3 is TGTGCCAGCAGCATCGGACAGGCGAACACCGGGGAGCTGTTTTTT.

This rearrangement joins TRBV7-8 to TRBJ1-2, with D unresolved. Germline CDR1 SGHVS, CDR2 FQNEAQ. The CDR3 spans 15 residues. Trimming stripped 5 bases from V and 1 base from J, with 14 bases between. CDR3: CASSPVVEINYGYTF. The CDR3 nucleotides are TGTGCCAGCAGCCCCGTAGTCGAGATTAACTATGGCTACACCTTC.

J is TRBJ2-2 and V is TRBV7-9; D might be TRBD1 (6 bases). Trimming took 5 bases from V and 7 from J, leaving 11 bases between them. The CDR3 length is 13 residues. Germline-derived CDR1 and CDR2 are SEHNR and FQNEAQ (reference sequence). The CDR3 DNA is TGTGCCAGCAGCCCGCAGGGGAACGGGGAGCTGTTTTTT. Translation: CASSPQGNGELFF. Supplemented by reference TRBV7-9 and TRBJ2-2, the full variable domain reads DTGVSQNPRHKITKRGQNVTFRCDPISEHNRLYWYRQTLGQGPEFLTYFQNEAQLEKSRLLSDRFSAERPKGSFSTLEIQRTEQGDSAMYLCASSPQGNGELFFGEGSRLTVL.

The gene calls are TRBV29-1 and TRBJ1-1, with a possible D match to TRBD1 (6 bases). CDR3 size: 13 residues. Trimming pared 6 bases from V and 7 bases from J, leaving 18 bases between. CDR1 is SQVTM, CDR2 ANQGSEA, per germline. CDR3 DNA sequence: TGCAGCGTAACAGGGAACAAGGCGCGTGAAGCTTTCTTT. Translated: CSVTGNKAREAFF. The complete variable domain, with remaining parts taken from reference TRBV29-1 and TRBJ1-1, reads SAVISQKPSRDICQRGTSLTIQCQVDSQVTMMFWYRQQPGQSLTLIATANQGSEATYESGFVIDKFPISRPNLTFSTLTVSNMSPEDSSIYLCSVTGNKAREAFFGQGTRLTVV.

This rearrangement joins TRBV18 to TRBJ2-3, with D unclear. V dropped 0 bases and J dropped 4 bases, with 11 bases sitting between them. This CDR3 region has 15 residues. The germline V gene has CDR1 KGHSH and CDR2 LQKENI. CDR3 DNA sequence: TGTGCCAGCTCACCACCCAATCTGGGCCCAGATACGCAGTATTTT. Translating it yields CASSPPNLGPDTQYF.

This clone has at least ten counts. This sequence joins TRBV7-7 and TRBJ1-3, with TRBD1 matching 11 bases. The length of the CDR3 is 13 residues. After removal of 5 bases from V and 8 bases from J, the junction contained 2 bases not matched to a gene. CDR1 is SSHAT and CDR2 is FNYEAQ in the germline V gene (reference sequence). This CDR3 is CASSRDRGDTIYF. Here the CDR3 DNA reads TGTGCCAGCAGCCGGGACAGGGGGGACACCATATATTTT.

The chain carries TRBV10-3 and TRBJ2-7, with 11 nucleotides matching TRBD2. Trimming took 6 bases from V and 4 from J; bases not matched to a gene: 2. Germline values: CDR1 ENHRY, CDR2 SYGVKD. The CDR3 extends over 13 amino acids. The CDR3 DNA is TGTGCCATCAGGGGACTAGCGGAGTACGAGCAGTACTTC. Translated, it gives CAIRGLAEYEQYF.

The genes are TRBV9 and TRBJ1-1; a weak D match, TRBD1 (6 bases). The CDR3 is 15 amino acids. CDR1 and CDR2 from the germline V gene are SGDLS and YYNGEE. V was pared by 4 bases and J by 1 base, with 14 bases between. The CDR3 DNA follows: TGTGCCAGCAGCTTACGGGACACCCAGAACACTGAAGCTTTCTTT. It yields the protein CASSLRDTQNTEAFF.

This clone came up a few times. The chain carries TRBV5-1 and TRBJ1-1; D is possibly TRBD1 (5 bases). Germline values: CDR1 SGHRS, CDR2 YFSETQ. V was cut by 4 bases and J by 1 base, with 14 bases left in between. The CDR3 extends over 15 amino acids. CDR3 nucleotide sequence: TGCGCCAGCAGCGTGGGGCCTCCGCAGAACACTGAAGCTTTCTTT. This gives the protein CASSVGPPQNTEAFF.

In this sample, this clone turned up once. This chain connects TRBV7-9 to TRBJ1-2; 9 positions match TRBD1. Germline trimming cut 5 bases from V and 5 bases from J; bases unmatched to any gene: 9. The CDR3 loop spans 15 amino acids. In germline, CDR1 is SEHNR, CDR2 FQNEAQ (reference sequence). CDR3 in DNA: TGTGCCAGCAGCGTAATGGACAGGGGAAGGTATGGCTACACCTTC. This gives the protein CASSVMDRGRYGYTF.

V gene TRBV28 combines with J gene TRBJ2-5, with 8 bases aligning to TRBD1. The CDR3 length is 16 residues. CDR1 MDHEN and CDR2 SYDVKM come from the germline V gene. V trimming: 0 bases; J trimming: 5 bases; junction bases outside the gene matches: 8. CDR3 nucleotide sequence: TGTGCCAGCAGTTTATGGGGCAGGGGGCGCGAGGAGACCCAGTACTTC. Amino acids: CASSLWGRGREETQYF. The variable domain in full, completed from reference TRBV28 and TRBJ2-5, reads DVKVTQSSRYLVKRTGEKVFLECVQDMDHENMFWYRQDPGLGLRLIYFSYDVKMKEKGDIPEGYSVSREKKERFSLILESASTNQTSMYLCASSLWGRGREETQYFGPGTRLLVL.

The chain joins TRBV6-1 to TRBJ1-4; 7 bases are shared with TRBD1. The CDR3 is 14 amino acids. The V segment lost 3 bases and the J segment 7 bases; nucleotides outside the gene matches: 5. Germline V gene lookup returns CDR1 MNHNS and CDR2 SASEGT. CDR3 nucleotides: TGTGCCAGCAGTGACAGGGGGGCGCTTGAAAAACTGTTTTTT. This encodes CASSDRGALEKLFF.

This clone appeared a few times. The chain joins TRBV10-1 to TRBJ2-5, with 11 positions matching TRBD2. The CDR3 runs to 16 residues. V trimming: 8 bases; J trimming: 0 bases; junction bases outside the gene matches: 8. Germline CDR1 reads WNHNN; CDR2 reads SYGVQD (reference sequence). CDR3: CASSSSGLADQETQYF. For the CDR3, the DNA is TGCGCCAGCTCCTCCTCGGGACTAGCGGACCAAGAGACCCAGTACTTC.

This clone was detected only once. The chain couples TRBV5-1 to TRBJ1-1, with a possible D match to TRBD1 (6 bases). This CDR3 spans 15 amino acids. Germline-derived CDR1 and CDR2 are SGHRS and YFSETQ. V lost 4 bases and J lost 5, with 18 bases in between. CDR3 coding DNA: TGCGCCAGCAGCCCAAAACAGGGTCTTGGTACTGAAGCTTTCTTT. Its translation: CASSPKQGLGTEAFF.

The rearrangement joins TRBV6-4 to TRBJ1-6, with 10 bases identical to TRBD1. The CDR3 consists of 13 residues. Germline lookup yields CDR1 MRHNA and CDR2 SNTAGT. V lost 7 bases to trimming and J lost 13 bases; unmatched junction nucleotides: 7. The CDR3 reads CASTQDRGGPLHF. CDR3 DNA sequence: TGTGCCAGCACTCAGGACAGGGGGGGTCCCCTCCACTTT.

J is TRBJ1-5 and V is TRBV27; 10 nucleotides agree with TRBD1. V lost 6 bases and J lost 1; bases outside the gene matches: 3. This CDR3 is built from 15 residues. Per germline, CDR1 MNHEY and CDR2 SMNVEV (reference sequence). In DNA, the CDR3 is TGTGCCAGCAGGCGGGGACAGGGGAGCAATCAGCCCCAGCATTTT. Residues: CASRRGQGSNQPQHF.

The CDR3: CASSRDRGSEKLFF. The CDR3 DNA reads TGTGCCAGCAGCCGGGACAGGGGGTCGGAAAAACTGTTTTTT. The chain recombines TRBV11-2 with TRBJ1-4, with 11 bases fitting TRBD1. The ends lost 5 bases at V and 8 bases at J; junction bases unmatched: 4. The germline V gene encodes CDR1 SGHAT and CDR2 FQNNGV. The CDR3 runs 14 residues. Full variable domain (rest looked up from reference TRBV11-2 and TRBJ1-4): EAGVAQSPRYKIIEKRQSVAFWCNPISGHATLYWYQQILGQGPKLLIQFQNNGVVDDSQLPKDRFSAERLKGVDSTLKIQPAKLEDSAVYLCASSRDRGSEKLFFGSGTQLSVL.

The chain is built from TRBV7-2 and TRBJ2-3; D is possibly TRBD1 (6 bases). The germline gives CDR1 SGHTA, CDR2 FQGNSA. CDR3 length: 14 residues. The V end lost 6 bases, the J end lost 5 bases, and 15 bases lay between the germline ends. CDR3 in amino acids: CASRRRGILDTQYF. The CDR3 DNA follows: TGTGCCAGCAGAAGAAGGGGGATTTTAGATACGCAGTATTTT.

The V and J genes are TRBV18 and TRBJ1-6, with TRBD1 matching over 7 bases. Unmatched junction bases numbered 7, after V lost 6 bases and J lost 11 bases. Per germline, CDR1 KGHSH and CDR2 LQKENI. The CDR3 is 13 residues long. CDR3 in DNA: TGTGCCAGCTCTCCGACAGGGTCAACACCCCTCCACTTT. Translating gives CASSPTGSTPLHF.

This chain links TRBV19 with TRBJ1-2, with 8 bases lining up with TRBD1. The germline gives CDR1 LNHDA, CDR2 SQIVND (reference sequence). V lost 7 bases to trimming and J lost 4 bases; unmatched junction nucleotides: 11. The CDR3 is 15 residues long. The CDR3 region has the DNA TGTGCCAGTACGTCCGCGGACAGGGCGATCTATGGCTACACCTTC. This encodes CASTSADRAIYGYTF.

The rearrangement links TRBV7-2 to TRBJ1-2; TRBD1 matches 7 bases. Unmatched junction bases numbered 5, after V lost 3 bases and J lost 4 bases. Germline CDR1 and CDR2: SGHTA and FQGNSA. This CDR3 spans 14 amino acids. CDR3 amino acids: CASSFIQGGYGYTF. The CDR3 DNA reads TGTGCCAGCAGCTTTATCCAGGGGGGCTATGGCTACACCTTC.

As concerns this clone: This specimen includes other DNA sequences encoding the same CDR3. The chain couples TRBV4-3 to TRBJ2-7; D is perhaps TRBD1 (6 bases). V lost 2 bases, J lost 3 bases, and 8 bases lay in between. The CDR3 is 13 amino acids. Per germline, CDR1 LGHNA and CDR2 YSLEER. CDR3 sequence reads: CASSQLDSYEQYF. DNA of the CDR3: TGCGCCAGCAGCCAATTGGACAGCTACGAGCAGTACTTC.

This clone has a handful of counts. V usage is TRBV9 and J usage is TRBJ1-2, with a weak D call TRBD1 (5 bases). The V end lost 7 bases, the J end lost 2 bases, and 15 bases lay between the germline ends. Germline V CDR1 and CDR2: SGDLS, YYNGEE. The CDR3 loop spans 14 amino acids. The CDR3 sequence: CASGAGDINYGYTF. CDR3 coding DNA: TGTGCCAGCGGGGCAGGAGATATCAACTATGGCTACACCTTC.

This clone was counted only a few times. The chain employs TRBV29-1 and TRBJ2-4, with D possibly matching TRBD1 (6 bases). V was clipped by 5 bases and J by 4 bases, with 12 bases between them. Germline CDR1 is SQVTM and CDR2 is ANQGSEA. CDR3 size: 13 residues. The CDR3, as DNA: TGCAGCGTTTCTAGTACAGGGAAAAACATTCAGTACTTC. Its translation: CSVSSTGKNIQYF.

This clone was recorded once. The chain is built from TRBV4-1 and TRBJ2-6; D call uncertain. Germline assignment: CDR1 MGHRA and CDR2 YSYEKL. The CDR3 contains 18 residues. Trimming pared 2 bases from V and 0 bases from J, leaving 14 bases between. CDR3 sequence reads: CASSQLQGRSSGANVLTF. The CDR3 DNA follows: TGCGCCAGCAGCCAACTTCAAGGACGGAGCTCTGGGGCCAACGTCCTGACTTTC.

The chain employs TRBV6-5 and TRBJ1-1; D not certain. Deletions cut 2 bases from V and 5 bases from J, with 15 bases between. CDR1 and CDR2 from the germline V gene are MNHEY and SVGAGI. The CDR3 spans 15 residues. The CDR3 loop reads CASSYPLAMGTEAFF. CDR3 sequence (DNA): TGTGCCAGCAGTTACCCCCTCGCGATGGGGACTGAAGCTTTCTTT.